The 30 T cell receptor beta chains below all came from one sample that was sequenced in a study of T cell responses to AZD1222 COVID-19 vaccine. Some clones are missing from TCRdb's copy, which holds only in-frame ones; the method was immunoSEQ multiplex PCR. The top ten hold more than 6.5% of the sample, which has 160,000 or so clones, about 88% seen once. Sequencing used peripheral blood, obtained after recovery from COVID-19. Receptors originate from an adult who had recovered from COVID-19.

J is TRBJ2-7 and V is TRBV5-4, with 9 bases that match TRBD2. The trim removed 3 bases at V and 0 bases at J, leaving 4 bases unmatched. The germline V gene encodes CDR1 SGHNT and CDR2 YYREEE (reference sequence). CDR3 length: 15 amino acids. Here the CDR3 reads CASSSSTSGSYEQYF. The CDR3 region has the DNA TGTGCCAGCAGCTCCTCGACTAGCGGCTCCTACGAGCAGTACTTC.

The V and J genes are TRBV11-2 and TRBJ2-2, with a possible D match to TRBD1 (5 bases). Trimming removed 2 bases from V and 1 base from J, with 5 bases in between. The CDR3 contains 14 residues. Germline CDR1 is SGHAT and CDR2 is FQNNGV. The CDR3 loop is CASSLRGNTGELFF. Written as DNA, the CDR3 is TGTGCCAGCAGCTTAAGGGGGAACACCGGGGAGCTGTTTTTT.

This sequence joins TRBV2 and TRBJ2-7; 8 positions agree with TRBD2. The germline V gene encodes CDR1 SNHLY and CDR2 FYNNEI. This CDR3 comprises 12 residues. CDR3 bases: TGTGCTAGCGGGGAAAGCTCCTACGAGCAGTACTTC. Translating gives CASGESSYEQYF. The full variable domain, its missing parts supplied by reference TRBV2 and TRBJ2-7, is EPEVTQTPSHQVTQMGQEVILRCVPISNHLYFYWYRQILGQKVEFLVSFYNNEISEKSEIFDDQFSVERPDGSNFTLKIRSTKLEDSAMYFCASGESSYEQYFGPGTRLTVT.

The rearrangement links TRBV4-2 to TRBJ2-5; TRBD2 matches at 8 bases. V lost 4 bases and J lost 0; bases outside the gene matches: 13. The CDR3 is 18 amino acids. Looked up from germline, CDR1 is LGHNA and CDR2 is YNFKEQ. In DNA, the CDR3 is TGTGCCAGCAGCCCGTTAACCGAAGCGGGGGCGTACCAAGAGACCCAGTACTTC. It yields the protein CASSPLTEAGAYQETQYF.

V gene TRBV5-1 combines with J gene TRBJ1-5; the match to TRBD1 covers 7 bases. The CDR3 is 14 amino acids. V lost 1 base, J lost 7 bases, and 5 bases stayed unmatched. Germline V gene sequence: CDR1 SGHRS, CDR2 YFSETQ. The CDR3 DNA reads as TGCGCCAGCAGCTTGCAAGGGGGCGAGCAGCCCCAGCATTTT. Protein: CASSLQGGEQPQHF.

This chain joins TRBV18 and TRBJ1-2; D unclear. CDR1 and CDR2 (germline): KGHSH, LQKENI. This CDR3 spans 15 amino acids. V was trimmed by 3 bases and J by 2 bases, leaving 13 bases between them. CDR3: CASSPPTLGNYGYTF. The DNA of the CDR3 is TGTGCCAGCTCACCGCCGACATTGGGGAACTATGGCTACACCTTC.

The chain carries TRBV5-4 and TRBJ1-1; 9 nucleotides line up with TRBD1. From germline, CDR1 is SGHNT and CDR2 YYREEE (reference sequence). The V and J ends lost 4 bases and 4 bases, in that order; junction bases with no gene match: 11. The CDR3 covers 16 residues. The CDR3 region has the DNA TGTGCCAGCAGCGAGGGGACAGGGTTCGTGGGCACTGAAGCTTTCTTT. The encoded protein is CASSEGTGFVGTEAFF.

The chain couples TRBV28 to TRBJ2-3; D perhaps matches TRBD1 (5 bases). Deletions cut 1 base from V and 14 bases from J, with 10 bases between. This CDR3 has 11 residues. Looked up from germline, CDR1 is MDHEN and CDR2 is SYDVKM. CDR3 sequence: CASSLSQASYF. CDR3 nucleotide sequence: TGTGCCAGCAGTTTATCACAGGCGTCGTATTTT.

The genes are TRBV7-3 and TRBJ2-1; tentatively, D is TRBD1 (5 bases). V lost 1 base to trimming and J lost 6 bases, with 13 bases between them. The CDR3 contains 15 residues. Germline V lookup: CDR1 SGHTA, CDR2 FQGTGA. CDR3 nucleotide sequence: TGTGCCAGCAGCTTAAATCCGGCAAGGGGCAATGAGCAGTTCTTC. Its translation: CASSLNPARGNEQFF.

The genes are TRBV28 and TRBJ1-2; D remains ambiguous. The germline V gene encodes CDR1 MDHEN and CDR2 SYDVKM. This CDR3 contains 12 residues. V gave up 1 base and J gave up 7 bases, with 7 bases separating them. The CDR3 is CASSLSLRGYTF. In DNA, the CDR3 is TGTGCCAGCAGTTTATCTCTCCGTGGCTACACCTTC.

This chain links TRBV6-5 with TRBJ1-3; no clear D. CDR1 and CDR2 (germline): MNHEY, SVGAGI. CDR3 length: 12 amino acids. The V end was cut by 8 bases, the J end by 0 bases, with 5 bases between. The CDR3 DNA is TGTGCCAGCGACCTCTCTGGAAACACCATATATTTT. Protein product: CASDLSGNTIYF.

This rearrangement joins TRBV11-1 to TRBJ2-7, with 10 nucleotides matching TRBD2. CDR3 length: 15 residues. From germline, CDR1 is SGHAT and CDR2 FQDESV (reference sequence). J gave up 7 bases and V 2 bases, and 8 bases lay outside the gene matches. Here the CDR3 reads CASSLRSGRAGEQYF. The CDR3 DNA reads TGTGCCAGCAGCTTAAGGAGCGGGAGGGCGGGGGAGCAGTACTTC.

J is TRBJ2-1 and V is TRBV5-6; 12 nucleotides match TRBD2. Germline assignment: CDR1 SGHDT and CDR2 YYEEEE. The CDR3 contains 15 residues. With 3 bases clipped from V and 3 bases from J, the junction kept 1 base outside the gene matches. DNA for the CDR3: TGTGCCAGCAGCTCGACTAGCGGGGGCTACAATGAGCAGTTCTTC. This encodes CASSSTSGGYNEQFF.

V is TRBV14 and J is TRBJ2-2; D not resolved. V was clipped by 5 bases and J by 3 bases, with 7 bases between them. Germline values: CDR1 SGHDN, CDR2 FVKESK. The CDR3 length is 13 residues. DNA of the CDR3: TGTGCCAGCAGCAAACTCCACACCGGGGAGCTGTTTTTT. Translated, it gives CASSKLHTGELFF. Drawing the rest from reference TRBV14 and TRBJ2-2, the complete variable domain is EAGVTQFPSHSVIEKGQTVTLRCDPISGHDNLYWYRRVMGKEIKFLLHFVKESKQDESGMPNNRFLAERTGGTYSTLKVQPAELEDSGVYFCASSKLHTGELFFGEGSRLTVL.

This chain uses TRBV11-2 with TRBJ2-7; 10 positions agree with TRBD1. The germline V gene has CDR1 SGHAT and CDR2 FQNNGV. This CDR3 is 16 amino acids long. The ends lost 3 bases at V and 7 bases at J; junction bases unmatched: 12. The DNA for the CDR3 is TGTGCCAGCAGCTTCTTCCGGACAGGGGGTGAGGGGGAGCAGTACTTC. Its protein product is CASSFFRTGGEGEQYF.

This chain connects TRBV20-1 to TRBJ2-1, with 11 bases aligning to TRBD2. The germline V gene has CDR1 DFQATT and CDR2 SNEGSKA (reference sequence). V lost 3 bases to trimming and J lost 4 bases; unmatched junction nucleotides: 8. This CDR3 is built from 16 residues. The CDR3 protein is CSASTLAGGPYNEQFF. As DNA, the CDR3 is TGCAGTGCTAGTACTCTAGCGGGAGGCCCATACAATGAGCAGTTCTTC.

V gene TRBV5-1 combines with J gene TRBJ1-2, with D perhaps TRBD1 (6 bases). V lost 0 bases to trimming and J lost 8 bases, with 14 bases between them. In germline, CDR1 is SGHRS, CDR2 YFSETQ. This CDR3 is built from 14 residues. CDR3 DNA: TGCGCCAGCAGCTTGGATTTGGGGGGCCGGGGCTACACCTTC. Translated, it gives CASSLDLGGRGYTF.

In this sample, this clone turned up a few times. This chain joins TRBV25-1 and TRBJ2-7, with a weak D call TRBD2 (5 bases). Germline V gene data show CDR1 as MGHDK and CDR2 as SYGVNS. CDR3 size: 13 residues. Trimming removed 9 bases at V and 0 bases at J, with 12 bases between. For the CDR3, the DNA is TGTGCCAGTGTCCCGGGGTCCTCCTACGAGCAGTACTTC. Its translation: CASVPGSSYEQYF.

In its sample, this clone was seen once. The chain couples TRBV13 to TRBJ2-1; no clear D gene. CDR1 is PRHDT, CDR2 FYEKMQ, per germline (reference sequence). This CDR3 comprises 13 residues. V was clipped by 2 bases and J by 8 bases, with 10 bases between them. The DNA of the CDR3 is TGTGCCAGCAGCTTAAGAAGGGTCGATGAGCAGTTCTTC. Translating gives CASSLRRVDEQFF.

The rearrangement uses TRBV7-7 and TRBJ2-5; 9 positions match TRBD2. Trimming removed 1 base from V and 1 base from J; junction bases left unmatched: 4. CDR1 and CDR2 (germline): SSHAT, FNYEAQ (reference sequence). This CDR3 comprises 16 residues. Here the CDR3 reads CASSLGLAGSQETQYF. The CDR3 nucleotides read TGTGCCAGCAGCTTAGGGCTAGCGGGGTCCCAAGAGACCCAGTACTTC.

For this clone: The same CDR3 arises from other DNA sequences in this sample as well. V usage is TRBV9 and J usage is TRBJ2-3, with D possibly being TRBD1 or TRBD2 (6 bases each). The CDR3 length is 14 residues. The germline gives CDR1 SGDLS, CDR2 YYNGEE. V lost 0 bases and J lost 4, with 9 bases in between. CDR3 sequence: CASSVGGAPDTQYF. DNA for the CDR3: TGTGCCAGCAGCGTAGGGGGGGCCCCAGATACGCAGTATTTT.

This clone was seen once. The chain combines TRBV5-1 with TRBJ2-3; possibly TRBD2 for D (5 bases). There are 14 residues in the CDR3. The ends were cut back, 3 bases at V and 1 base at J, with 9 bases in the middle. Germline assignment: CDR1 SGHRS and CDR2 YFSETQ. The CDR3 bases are TGCGCCAGCAGCTCGGGTAGCGGCACAGATACGCAGTATTTT. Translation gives CASSSGSGTDTQYF. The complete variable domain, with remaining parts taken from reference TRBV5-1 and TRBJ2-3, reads KAGVTQTPRYLIKTRGQQVTLSCSPISGHRSVSWYQQTPGQGLQFLFEYFSETQRNKGNFPGRFSGRQFSNSRSEMNVSTLELGDSALYLCASSSGSGTDTQYFGPGTRLTVL.

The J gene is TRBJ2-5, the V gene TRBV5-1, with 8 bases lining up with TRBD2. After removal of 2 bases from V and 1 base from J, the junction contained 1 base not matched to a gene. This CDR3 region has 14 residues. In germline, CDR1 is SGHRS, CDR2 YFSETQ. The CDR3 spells CASSLLAAQETQYF. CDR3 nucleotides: TGCGCCAGCAGCTTACTAGCGGCCCAAGAGACCCAGTACTTC.

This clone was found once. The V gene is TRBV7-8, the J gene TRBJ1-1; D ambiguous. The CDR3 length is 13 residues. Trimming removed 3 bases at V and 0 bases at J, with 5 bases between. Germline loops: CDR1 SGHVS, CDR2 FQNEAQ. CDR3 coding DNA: TGTGCCAGCAGCTTGACCGTGAACACTGAAGCTTTCTTT. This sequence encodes CASSLTVNTEAFF.

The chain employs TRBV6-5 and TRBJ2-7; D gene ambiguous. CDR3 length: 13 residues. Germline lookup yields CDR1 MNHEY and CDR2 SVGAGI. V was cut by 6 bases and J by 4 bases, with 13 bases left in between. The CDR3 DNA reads TGTGCCAGCAGCAATGGTCCCAATTACGAGCAGTACTTC. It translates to CASSNGPNYEQYF.

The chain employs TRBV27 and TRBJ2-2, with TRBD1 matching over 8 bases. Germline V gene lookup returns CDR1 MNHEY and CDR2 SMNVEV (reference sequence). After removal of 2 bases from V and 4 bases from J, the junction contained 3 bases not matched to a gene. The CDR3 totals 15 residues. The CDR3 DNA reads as TGTGCCAGCAGTTTAACCACAGGGGGCACCGGGGAGCTGTTTTTT. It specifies CASSLTTGGTGELFF.

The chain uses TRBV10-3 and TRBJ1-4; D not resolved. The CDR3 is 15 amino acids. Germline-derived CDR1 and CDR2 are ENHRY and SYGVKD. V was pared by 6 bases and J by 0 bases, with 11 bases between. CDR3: CAIRRGETTNEKLFF. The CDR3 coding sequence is TGTGCCATCAGGAGAGGCGAGACAACTAATGAAAAACTGTTTTTT.

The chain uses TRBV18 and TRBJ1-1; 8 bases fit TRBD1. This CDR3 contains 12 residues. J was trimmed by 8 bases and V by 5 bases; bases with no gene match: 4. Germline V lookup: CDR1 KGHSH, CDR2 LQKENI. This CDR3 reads CASSWTGREAFF. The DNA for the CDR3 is TGTGCCAGCTCATGGACAGGGCGAGAAGCTTTCTTT.

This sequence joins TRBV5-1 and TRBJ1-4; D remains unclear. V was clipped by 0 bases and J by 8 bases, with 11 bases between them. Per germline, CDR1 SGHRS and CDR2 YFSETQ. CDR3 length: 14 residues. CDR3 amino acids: CASSLGGSREKLFF. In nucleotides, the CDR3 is TGCGCCAGCAGCTTGGGAGGTAGCCGGGAAAAACTGTTTTTT.

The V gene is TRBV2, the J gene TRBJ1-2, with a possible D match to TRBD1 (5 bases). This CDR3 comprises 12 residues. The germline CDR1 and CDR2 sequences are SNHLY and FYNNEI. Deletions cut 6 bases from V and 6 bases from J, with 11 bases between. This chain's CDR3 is CASRETENGYTF. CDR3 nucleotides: TGTGCCAGCAGGGAGACAGAAAATGGCTACACCTTC.